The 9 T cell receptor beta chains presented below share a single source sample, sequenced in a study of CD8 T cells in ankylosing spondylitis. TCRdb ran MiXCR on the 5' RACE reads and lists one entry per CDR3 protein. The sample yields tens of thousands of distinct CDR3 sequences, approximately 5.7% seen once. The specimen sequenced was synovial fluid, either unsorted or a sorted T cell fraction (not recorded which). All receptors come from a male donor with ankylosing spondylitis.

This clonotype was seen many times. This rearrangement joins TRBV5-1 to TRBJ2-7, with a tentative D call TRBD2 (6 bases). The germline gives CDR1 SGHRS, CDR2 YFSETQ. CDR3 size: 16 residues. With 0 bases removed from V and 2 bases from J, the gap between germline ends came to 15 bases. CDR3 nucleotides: TGCGCCAGCAGCTTGGCTTTTCCTGGGGGGACCTACGAGCAGTACTTC. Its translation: CASSLAFPGGTYEQYF.

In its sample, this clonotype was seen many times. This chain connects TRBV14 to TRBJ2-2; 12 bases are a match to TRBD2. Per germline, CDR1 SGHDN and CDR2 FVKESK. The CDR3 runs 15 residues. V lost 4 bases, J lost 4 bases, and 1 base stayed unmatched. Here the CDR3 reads CASSLGLAGTGELFF. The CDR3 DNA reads TGTGCCAGCAGCCTGGGACTAGCGGGCACCGGGGAGCTGTTTTTT.

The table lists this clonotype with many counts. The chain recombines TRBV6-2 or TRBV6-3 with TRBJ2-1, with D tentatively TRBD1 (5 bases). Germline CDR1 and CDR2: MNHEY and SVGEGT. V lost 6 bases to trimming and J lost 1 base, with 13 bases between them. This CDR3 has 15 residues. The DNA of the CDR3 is TGTGCCAGCAGACAGGACGTAGGGTCCTACAATGAGCAGTTCTTC. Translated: CASRQDVGSYNEQFF.

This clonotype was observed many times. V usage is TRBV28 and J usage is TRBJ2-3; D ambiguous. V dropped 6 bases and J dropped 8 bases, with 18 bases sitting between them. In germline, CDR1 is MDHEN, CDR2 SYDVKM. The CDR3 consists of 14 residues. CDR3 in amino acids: CASSPTLGLPTQYF. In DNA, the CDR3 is TGTGCCAGCAGCCCAACCCTCGGTCTTCCTACGCAGTATTTT.

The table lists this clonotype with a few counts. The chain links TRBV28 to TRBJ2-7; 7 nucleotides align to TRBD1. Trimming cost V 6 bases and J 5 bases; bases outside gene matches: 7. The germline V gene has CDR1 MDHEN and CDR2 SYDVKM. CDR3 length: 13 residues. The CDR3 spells CASRRQGAHEQYF. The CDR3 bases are TGTGCCAGCAGGCGACAGGGTGCCCACGAGCAGTACTTC.

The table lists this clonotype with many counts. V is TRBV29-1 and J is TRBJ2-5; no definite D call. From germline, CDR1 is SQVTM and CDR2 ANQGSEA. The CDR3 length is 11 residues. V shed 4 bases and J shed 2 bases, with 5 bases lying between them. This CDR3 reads CSVAPQETQYF. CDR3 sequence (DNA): TGCAGCGTTGCCCCTCAAGAGACCCAGTACTTC. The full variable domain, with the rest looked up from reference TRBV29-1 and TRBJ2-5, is SAVISQKPSRDICQRGTSLTIQCQVDSQVTMMFWYRQQPGQSLTLIATANQGSEATYESGFVIDKFPISRPNLTFSTLTVSNMSPEDSSIYLCSVAPQETQYFGPGTRLLVL.

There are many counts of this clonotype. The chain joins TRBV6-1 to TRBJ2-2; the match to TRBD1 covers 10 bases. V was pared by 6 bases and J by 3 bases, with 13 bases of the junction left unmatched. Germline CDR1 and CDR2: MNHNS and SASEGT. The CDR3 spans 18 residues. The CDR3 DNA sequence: TGTGCCAGCAGCCCAGGACAGGGGGGGGTAGGTGACACCGGGGAGCTGTTTTTT. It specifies CASSPGQGGVGDTGELFF.

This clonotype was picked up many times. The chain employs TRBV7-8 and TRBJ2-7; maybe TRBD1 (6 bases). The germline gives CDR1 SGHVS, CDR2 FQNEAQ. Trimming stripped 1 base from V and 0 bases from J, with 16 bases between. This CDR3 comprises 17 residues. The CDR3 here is CASSLVIQGPSSYEQYF. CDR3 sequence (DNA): TGTGCCAGCAGCTTAGTCATACAGGGACCCTCCTCCTACGAGCAGTACTTC.

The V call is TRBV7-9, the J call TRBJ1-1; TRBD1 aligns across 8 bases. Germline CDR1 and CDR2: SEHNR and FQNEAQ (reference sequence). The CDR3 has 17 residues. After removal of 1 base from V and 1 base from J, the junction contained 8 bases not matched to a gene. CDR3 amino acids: CASSLEPGQGENTEAFF. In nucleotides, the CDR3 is TGTGCCAGCAGCTTAGAACCCGGACAGGGCGAGAACACTGAAGCTTTCTTT.